This T cell receptor beta chain was obtained from a study of CD8+ T cells in alopecia areata. About this clone: Its matching antigen is unknown.

Sequencing used cDNA as its template, made by extracting RNA and reverse transcribing it. Libraries were prepared by immunoSEQ multiplex PCR; TCRdb keeps only in-frame clonotypes and omits some of them. The top ten clones hold 30% to 45% of a sample with 140,000 or so clones, less than 75% of them seen once. Study-wide findings and caveats: Lesional scalp, especially alopecia totalis/universalis, showed higher clonality than normal scalp. Scalp samples also contribute reads from the resident alphabeta T cells found in normal skin.

This CDR3 comprises 15 residues. V lost 0 bases, J lost 7 bases, and 13 bases lay in between. Germline CDR1 and CDR2: LNHNV and YYDKDF (reference sequence). Input material: CD8+ T cells sorted from blood. The gene calls are TRBV15 and TRBJ2-1; D call uncertain. The sequence derives from a human donor in good health. The CDR3 spells CATSRDRGVGNEQFF. The CDR3, as DNA: TGTGCCACCAGCAGAGATAGAGGAGTGGGAAATGAGCAGTTCTTC.